Shown below are 32 T cell receptor beta chains from a single sample sequenced in a study of cytomegalovirus exposure and HLA in healthy donors. The table came from immunoSEQ multiplex PCR; TCRdb's copy has only in-frame clones and leaves some out. The table has about 120,000 clones, 85% to 90% seen once. Sequenced sample: PBMCs. These receptor sequences come from a woman under 30 in good health and CMV-seronegative.

Here the CDR3 DNA reads TGTGCCAGCATCCCTCAGGGGGGACCCTACGAGCAGTACTTC. Translated: CASIPQGGPYEQYF. This sequence joins TRBV7-2 and TRBJ2-7, with D possibly TRBD1 on 7 matching bases. This CDR3 is 14 amino acids long. V was pared by 7 bases and J by 2 bases, with 15 bases between. CDR1 and CDR2 (germline): SGHTA, FQGNSA.

The chain links TRBV30 to TRBJ2-1, with 8 bases fitting TRBD2. The CDR3 is 15 amino acids. Germline V gene lookup returns CDR1 GTSNPN and CDR2 SVGIG (reference sequence). J was trimmed by 2 bases and V by 2 bases; bases with no gene match: 5. The CDR3 here is CAWSLAGGAYNEQFF. CDR3 in DNA: TGTGCCTGGAGTCTAGCCGGGGGGGCCTACAATGAGCAGTTCTTC.

The J gene is TRBJ1-5, the V gene TRBV27; the D gene is possibly TRBD1 (5 bases). Trimming removed 3 bases from V and 3 bases from J, with 9 bases in between. The CDR3 is 14 residues long. Looked up from germline, CDR1 is MNHEY and CDR2 is SMNVEV (reference sequence). CDR3 DNA sequence: TGTGCCAGCAGTTTGGAGGGGTACAATCAGCCCCAGCATTTT. It encodes CASSLEGYNQPQHF.

For the CDR3, the DNA is TGTGCCAGCAGTGAATTTAACAGTTATAATTCACCCCTCCACTTT. It specifies CASSEFNSYNSPLHF. The V call is TRBV25-1, the J call TRBJ1-6; unclear D gene. Between the trimmed V and J ends, which lost 1 base and 4 bases, there was a span of 8 bases. The CDR3 is 15 residues long. Germline V gives CDR1 MGHDK, CDR2 SYGVNS.

V usage is TRBV6-5 and J usage is TRBJ2-7; 8 bases fit TRBD2. Looked up from germline, CDR1 is MNHEY and CDR2 is SVGAGI. The CDR3 extends over 14 amino acids. After removal of 5 bases from V and 6 bases from J, the junction contained 9 bases not matched to a gene. CDR3: CASSKRGGSGEQYF. Written as DNA, the CDR3 is TGTGCCAGCAGTAAACGGGGGGGATCGGGCGAGCAGTACTTC.

The CDR3 nucleotides are TGTGCCAGCAGCTTAGGCGCCAGGAACGAGCAGTACTTC. It translates to CASSLGARNEQYF. The chain employs TRBV7-2 and TRBJ2-7, with D uncertain. The V gene lost 1 base and the J gene lost 5 bases, with 9 bases spanning the gap. This CDR3 region has 13 residues. Germline loops: CDR1 SGHTA, CDR2 FQGNSA.

V usage is TRBV5-1 and J usage is TRBJ2-1; 13 positions match TRBD2. The CDR3 has 15 amino acids. CDR1 is SGHRS, CDR2 YFSETQ, per germline. The V and J ends lost 4 bases and 10 bases, in that order; junction bases with no gene match: 8. This CDR3 is CASSRRTSGSHEQFF. CDR3 nucleotides: TGCGCCAGCAGCCGGCGGACTAGCGGGAGCCACGAGCAGTTCTTC. The complete variable domain, with remaining parts taken from reference TRBV5-1 and TRBJ2-1, reads KAGVTQTPRYLIKTRGQQVTLSCSPISGHRSVSWYQQTPGQGLQFLFEYFSETQRNKGNFPGRFSGRQFSNSRSEMNVSTLELGDSALYLCASSRRTSGSHEQFFGPGTRLTVL.

The chain employs TRBV6-4 and TRBJ1-1, with 8 bases matching TRBD1. Germline V lookup: CDR1 MRHNA, CDR2 SNTAGT. Germline trimming cut 7 bases from V and 1 base from J; bases unmatched to any gene: 11. The CDR3 extends over 16 amino acids. The CDR3 reads CASTNTLTGENTEAFF. The DNA for the CDR3 is TGTGCCAGCACCAATACTTTGACAGGGGAGAACACTGAAGCTTTCTTT.

This chain uses TRBV30 with TRBJ1-2; 8 bases map to TRBD1. CDR3 length: 15 amino acids. Germline CDR1 is GTSNPN and CDR2 is SVGIG (reference sequence). The ends lost 2 bases at V and 4 bases at J; junction bases unmatched: 9. This CDR3 reads CAWSPRGQGVYGYTF. The DNA for the CDR3 is TGTGCCTGGAGTCCCCGAGGACAGGGCGTCTATGGCTACACCTTC.

This chain joins TRBV27 and TRBJ1-1; TRBD1 matches at 11 bases. This CDR3 is 16 amino acids long. Trimming at V came to 5 bases and at J to 4 bases, leaving 9 bases not matched to a gene. Germline assignment: CDR1 MNHEY and CDR2 SMNVEV (reference sequence). The CDR3 bases are TGTGCCAGCAGTCCCGGACAGGGGGCTCTTGGCACTGAAGCTTTCTTT. It is translated as CASSPGQGALGTEAFF.

The chain employs TRBV2 and TRBJ2-1; 10 nucleotides agree with TRBD2. This CDR3 spans 14 amino acids. V gave up 3 bases and J gave up 6 bases; unmatched junction bases: 2. In germline, CDR1 is SNHLY, CDR2 FYNNEI. This chain's CDR3 is CASSDPSGSNEQFF. In DNA form, the CDR3 reads TGTGCCAGCAGTGATCCTAGCGGGAGCAATGAGCAGTTCTTC. Based on the CDR3 plus reference TRBV2 and TRBJ2-1, the full variable domain is EPEVTQTPSHQVTQMGQEVILRCVPISNHLYFYWYRQILGQKVEFLVSFYNNEISEKSEIFDDQFSVERPDGSNFTLKIRSTKLEDSAMYFCASSDPSGSNEQFFGPGTRLTVL.

This chain connects TRBV2 to TRBJ2-1, with a weak D call TRBD2 (7 bases). Germline-derived CDR1 and CDR2 are SNHLY and FYNNEI. CDR3 length equals 15 residues. Trimming shortened V by 5 bases and J by 9 bases, and 20 bases separated the two germline ends. Written as DNA, the CDR3 is TGTGCCAGCAGTCCCCCGGGGGGCCTTTTGGGTGAGCAGTTCTTC. It specifies CASSPPGGLLGEQFF. Variable domain in full (rest from reference TRBV2 and TRBJ2-1): EPEVTQTPSHQVTQMGQEVILRCVPISNHLYFYWYRQILGQKVEFLVSFYNNEISEKSEIFDDQFSVERPDGSNFTLKIRSTKLEDSAMYFCASSPPGGLLGEQFFGPGTRLTVL.

The chain is built from TRBV10-2 and TRBJ2-3; D uncertain. The germline V gene encodes CDR1 WSHSY and CDR2 SAAADI. The CDR3 runs to 12 residues. Trimming pared 4 bases from V and 4 bases from J, leaving 6 bases between. The CDR3 loop is CASSGGADTQYF. The CDR3 coding sequence is TGCGCCAGCAGTGGCGGAGCAGATACGCAGTATTTT.

CDR3 nucleotides: TGTGCCAGCAGTGAGGGAGTAGCATGGGATACGCAGTATTTT. Translated, it gives CASSEGVAWDTQYF. The genes are TRBV2 and TRBJ2-3; D perhaps matches TRBD2 (5 bases). Germline V gene lookup returns CDR1 SNHLY and CDR2 FYNNEI. This CDR3 comprises 14 residues. V was clipped by 3 bases and J by 6 bases, with 13 bases between them.

V gene TRBV6-1 combines with J gene TRBJ2-7, with a weak D call TRBD2 (5 bases). The CDR3 spans 14 residues. From germline, CDR1 is MNHNS and CDR2 SASEGT. The ends were cut back, 4 bases at V and 5 bases at J, with 15 bases in the middle. The CDR3 nucleotides read TGTGCCAGCAGTGTTAGCGTTGAGGTGGACGAGCAGTACGTC. It translates to CASSVSVEVDEQYV.

The V call is TRBV30, the J call TRBJ2-7; 9 nucleotides agree with TRBD1. The CDR3 loop spans 15 amino acids. J gave up 4 bases and V 0 bases, and 7 bases lay outside the gene matches. Germline CDR1 reads GTSNPN; CDR2 reads SVGIG (reference sequence). CDR3 DNA sequence: TGTGCCTGGAGTGTACCGGGACAGGGTGCGTACGAGCAGTACTTC. As protein: CAWSVPGQGAYEQYF.

The chain uses TRBV7-9 and TRBJ2-1; D is ambiguous. The CDR3 loop spans 13 amino acids. Per the germline V gene, CDR1 is SEHNR and CDR2 is FQNEAQ (reference sequence). Deletions cut 7 bases from V and 6 bases from J, with 13 bases between. The CDR3, as DNA: TGTGCCAGCACCATCAACCGGGTCAATGAGCAGTTCTTC. Protein sequence: CASTINRVNEQFF.

The V call is TRBV6-5, the J call TRBJ2-3; TRBD2 matches at 15 bases. The CDR3 spans 15 residues. Per germline, CDR1 MNHEY and CDR2 SVGAGI. Germline trimming cut 8 bases from V and 5 bases from J; bases unmatched to any gene: 5. The DNA for the CDR3 is TGTGCCAGCGGGGTGGGACTAGCGGGAGGAGATACGCAGTATTTT. It is translated as CASGVGLAGGDTQYF.

The table lists this clone with a count of one. The rearrangement joins TRBV2 to TRBJ1-3; D gene uncertain. The CDR3 consists of 12 residues. V shed 2 bases and J shed 4 bases, with 3 bases lying between them. Germline assignment: CDR1 SNHLY and CDR2 FYNNEI. The CDR3 DNA reads as TGTGCCAGCAGTGAATCGGGAAACACCATATATTTT. Amino acid sequence: CASSESGNTIYF.

The chain uses TRBV7-9 and TRBJ2-7; D might be TRBD2 (5 bases). With 5 bases removed from V and 6 bases from J, the gap between germline ends came to 8 bases. Germline-derived CDR1 and CDR2 are SEHNR and FQNEAQ (reference sequence). This CDR3 region has 11 residues. Written as DNA, the CDR3 is TGTGCCAGCAGCCCTGGGAGCGAGCAGTACTTC. Its protein product is CASSPGSEQYF. Combining the CDR3 with reference TRBV7-9 and TRBJ2-7 gives the whole variable domain DTGVSQNPRHKITKRGQNVTFRCDPISEHNRLYWYRQTLGQGPEFLTYFQNEAQLEKSRLLSDRFSAERPKGSFSTLEIQRTEQGDSAMYLCASSPGSEQYFGPGTRLTVT.

V and J are TRBV2 and TRBJ2-3, with unresolved D. Germline V lookup: CDR1 SNHLY, CDR2 FYNNEI. The CDR3 runs 15 residues. The V end lost 5 bases, the J end lost 4 bases, and 16 bases lay between the germline ends. DNA of the CDR3: TGTGCCAGCAGTCCCCTGTCCTTAGAAGCAGATACGCAGTATTTT. Its translation is CASSPLSLEADTQYF. Full variable domain (outside the CDR3, taken from reference TRBV2 and TRBJ2-3): EPEVTQTPSHQVTQMGQEVILRCVPISNHLYFYWYRQILGQKVEFLVSFYNNEISEKSEIFDDQFSVERPDGSNFTLKIRSTKLEDSAMYFCASSPLSLEADTQYFGPGTRLTVL.

The chain has TRBV4-1 and TRBJ2-7; tentatively, D is TRBD2 (5 bases). The V gene lost 1 base and the J gene lost 0 bases, with 10 bases spanning the gap. Germline V gene sequence: CDR1 MGHRA, CDR2 YSYEKL. The CDR3 runs to 15 residues. The CDR3 spells CASSQVEEGSYEQYF. CDR3 bases: TGCGCCAGCAGCCAAGTGGAGGAAGGCTCCTACGAGCAGTACTTC.

The V gene is TRBV11-3, the J gene TRBJ2-2, with D maybe TRBD2 (6 bases). V gave up 5 bases and J gave up 4 bases, with 14 bases separating them. In germline, CDR1 is SGHNT, CDR2 YENEEA. CDR3 length equals 15 residues. The CDR3 reads CASSRSGVSTGELFF. The DNA for the CDR3 is TGTGCCAGCAGCCGCTCGGGGGTATCCACCGGGGAGCTGTTTTTT.

The chain joins TRBV6-1 to TRBJ1-1; D is undetermined. The CDR3 has 14 residues. The ends were cut back, 8 bases at V and 0 bases at J, with 13 bases in the middle. CDR1 and CDR2 from the germline V gene are MNHNS and SASEGT. In DNA, the CDR3 is TGTGCCAGCCGACTGGAGGGCATGAACACTGAAGCTTTCTTT. As protein: CASRLEGMNTEAFF.

The chain couples TRBV30 to TRBJ2-3, with 10 positions matching TRBD2. Trimming at V came to 2 bases and at J to 0 bases, leaving 8 bases not matched to a gene. The length of the CDR3 is 17 residues. Germline V lookup: CDR1 GTSNPN, CDR2 SVGIG (reference sequence). DNA for the CDR3: TGTGCCTGGAGTTTGAGTAGGACTAGCGGCAGCACAGATACGCAGTATTTT. This sequence encodes CAWSLSRTSGSTDTQYF.

V gene TRBV5-6 combines with J gene TRBJ1-1; TRBD1 is a possible D gene (6 bases). The CDR3 totals 15 residues. The germline V gene has CDR1 SGHDT and CDR2 YYEEEE. V lost 0 bases, J lost 4 bases, and 13 bases lay in between. CDR3 amino acids: CASSLGAGVVTEAFF. CDR3 nucleotide sequence: TGTGCCAGCAGCTTGGGGGCAGGGGTTGTCACTGAAGCTTTCTTT.

The chain is built from TRBV9 and TRBJ1-1; TRBD1 matches at 7 bases. The length of the CDR3 is 17 residues. The V gene's germline CDR1 is SGDLS and CDR2 YYNGEE. The trim removed 1 base at V and 0 bases at J, leaving 9 bases unmatched. Here the CDR3 reads CASSVSLAGTVNTEAFF. CDR3 nucleotide sequence: TGTGCCAGCAGCGTATCATTGGCCGGGACAGTGAACACTGAAGCTTTCTTT.

This chain uses TRBV5-1 with TRBJ2-3, with D possibly being TRBD2 (5 bases). Germline assignment: CDR1 SGHRS and CDR2 YFSETQ. V gave up 0 bases and J gave up 4 bases, with 12 bases separating them. The CDR3 is made up of 15 amino acids. The DNA for the CDR3 is TGCGCCAGCAGCTTGGGCAGGAGGTCAGCAGATACGCAGTATTTT. Amino acids: CASSLGRRSADTQYF.

The CDR3 DNA sequence: TGTGCCAGCAGTTACTCCTTCAGACAGGGATACACTGAAGCTTTCTTT. Its protein product is CASSYSFRQGYTEAFF. The chain uses TRBV6-5 and TRBJ1-1; TRBD1 matches at 7 bases. The CDR3 contains 16 residues. Trimming removed 0 bases from V and 3 bases from J; junction bases left unmatched: 7. The V gene's germline CDR1 is MNHEY and CDR2 SVGAGI.

The V gene is TRBV7-2, the J gene TRBJ1-1, with D uncertain. This CDR3 contains 12 residues. Germline CDR1 SGHTA, CDR2 FQGNSA. V shed 4 bases and J shed 2 bases, with 5 bases lying between them. The CDR3 DNA is TGTGCCAGCAGCTCGTCCAACACTGAAGCTTTCTTT. As protein: CASSSSNTEAFF.

The rearrangement uses TRBV28 and TRBJ2-1; 9 nucleotides align to TRBD2. The germline gives CDR1 MDHEN, CDR2 SYDVKM. V lost 6 bases, J lost 5 bases, and 8 bases stayed unmatched. This CDR3 has 15 amino acids. The CDR3: CASREGGGVHNEQFF. The CDR3 region has the DNA TGTGCCAGCAGAGAGGGCGGGGGGGTCCACAATGAGCAGTTCTTC.

V gene TRBV6-5 combines with J gene TRBJ1-4; D remains unclear. The CDR3 contains 16 residues. Germline CDR1 is MNHEY and CDR2 is SVGAGI. V lost 3 bases to trimming and J lost 7 bases, with 18 bases between them. CDR3 in amino acids: CASSYRNRAAGEKLFF. The CDR3 nucleotides are TGTGCCAGCAGTTATAGGAACCGGGCCGCGGGTGAAAAACTGTTTTTT.